The 28 T cell receptor beta chains reported below all come from one sample, sequenced in a study of cytotoxic CD8 clonotypes in ibrutinib-treated CLL. TCRdb keeps only in-frame clones here, not all; method: immunoSEQ multiplex PCR. The sample yields 250,000 to 350,000 clones, approximately 76% seen once. Sequences were derived from PBMCs, sampled at disease progression, from a patient treated with ibrutinib. The source of these receptors is a human donor with chronic lymphocytic leukemia.

This clone is a singleton in its sample. Mismatch with germline at one junction end may stem from a read error. The chain carries TRBV29-1 and TRBJ2-1; 8 positions match TRBD1. Germline values: CDR1 SQVTM, CDR2 ANQGSEA. This CDR3 comprises 15 residues. The CDR3 DNA sequence: TGCAGCGTTGAATCCGAGACAGGGGTGTACAATGGGCAGTTCTTC. It codes for CSVESETGVYNGQFF.

J is TRBJ1-3 and V is TRBV4-3; D possibly corresponds to TRBD1 (5 bases). In germline, CDR1 is LGHNA, CDR2 YSLEER. The CDR3 spans 18 residues. Trimming took 3 bases from V and 0 from J, leaving 18 bases between them. CDR3 coding DNA: TGCGCCAGCAGCCAGGCCGTTCTCGACAGTTTCTCTGGAAACACCATATATTTT. Protein product: CASSQAVLDSFSGNTIYF.

This clone was observed a few times. The rearrangement joins TRBV6-1 to TRBJ2-7, with 10 bases lining up with TRBD1. The germline V gene encodes CDR1 MNHNS and CDR2 SASEGT. The CDR3 is 14 amino acids. J gave up 5 bases and V 5 bases, and 6 bases lay outside the gene matches. Written as DNA, the CDR3 is TGTGCCAGCAGTCGACGACAGGGGGCGGACGAGCAGTACTTC. Protein product: CASSRRQGADEQYF.

This rearrangement joins TRBV5-8 to TRBJ1-2, with no clear D. V gave up 0 bases and J gave up 4 bases, with 10 bases separating them. The CDR3 totals 14 residues. The V gene's germline CDR1 is SGHTS and CDR2 YDEGEE. The CDR3 sequence is CASSLGEDGYGYTF. The DNA of the CDR3 is TGTGCCAGCAGCTTGGGGGAGGATGGCTATGGCTACACCTTC.

This clone was picked up one time. This same CDR3 is encoded by further DNA sequences in the sample. The rearrangement uses TRBV19 and TRBJ1-1; tentatively, D is TRBD1 (5 bases). CDR3 size: 13 residues. The germline gives CDR1 LNHDA, CDR2 SQIVND (reference sequence). Deletions cut 3 bases from V and 5 bases from J, with 10 bases between. The CDR3 region has the DNA TGTGCCAGTAGTATTTGGGGGGATACTGAAGCTTTCTTT. This encodes CASSIWGDTEAFF.

This rearrangement joins TRBV2 to TRBJ1-1; 9 bases agree with TRBD1. The CDR3 spans 14 residues. With V trimmed by 4 bases and J by 5 bases, 5 bases remained unmatched. Germline V lookup: CDR1 SNHLY, CDR2 FYNNEI. Here the CDR3 reads CASSGDRGRTEAFF. The CDR3 nucleotides read TGTGCCAGCAGTGGAGACAGGGGGAGGACTGAAGCTTTCTTT.

The chain combines TRBV11-3 with TRBJ1-5; the match to TRBD1 covers 8 bases. The CDR3 extends over 13 amino acids. Trimming cost V 0 bases and J 9 bases; bases outside gene matches: 1. Per the germline V gene, CDR1 is SGHNT and CDR2 is YENEEA. The CDR3 spells CASSLEGTGPQHF. The CDR3 region has the DNA TGTGCCAGCAGCTTAGAAGGGACAGGGCCCCAGCATTTT.

This chain links TRBV15 with TRBJ1-2; D is possibly TRBD1 (6 bases). The germline V gene has CDR1 LNHNV and CDR2 YYDKDF (reference sequence). The ends were cut back, 2 bases at V and 3 bases at J, with 10 bases in the middle. The CDR3 loop spans 14 amino acids. CDR3 in DNA: TGTGCCACCAGCAGAAACAGGGAGGACTATGGCTACACCTTC. Protein: CATSRNREDYGYTF.

The chain joins TRBV6-5 to TRBJ2-7, with D uncertain. Trimming pared 0 bases from V and 6 bases from J, leaving 18 bases between. The germline V gene encodes CDR1 MNHEY and CDR2 SVGAGI. The CDR3 extends over 16 amino acids. The CDR3 region is CASSYSRFGSWVEQYF. The DNA for the CDR3 is TGTGCCAGCAGTTACTCGCGATTCGGTTCTTGGGTCGAGCAGTACTTC.

V gene TRBV5-4 combines with J gene TRBJ2-6; D not resolved. Germline V gives CDR1 SGHNT, CDR2 YYREEE (reference sequence). The CDR3 consists of 13 residues. Trimming cost V 1 base and J 5 bases, with 4 bases left between them. In nucleotides, the CDR3 is TGTGCCAGCAGCTTGTCTTGGGCCAACGTCCTGACTTTC. As protein: CASSLSWANVLTF.

This clone was detected only once. The gene calls are TRBV5-1 and TRBJ2-3; 12 bases are shared with TRBD2. The CDR3 has 14 residues. V dropped 5 bases and J dropped 5; count of bases not matched to a gene: 3. Germline V gene data show CDR1 as SGHRS and CDR2 as YFSETQ. The CDR3 sequence: CASSPTSGRDTQYF. CDR3 nucleotides: TGCGCCAGCAGTCCGACTAGCGGGAGAGATACGCAGTATTTT. Filled out from reference TRBV5-1 and TRBJ2-3, the complete variable domain reads KAGVTQTPRYLIKTRGQQVTLSCSPISGHRSVSWYQQTPGQGLQFLFEYFSETQRNKGNFPGRFSGRQFSNSRSEMNVSTLELGDSALYLCASSPTSGRDTQYFGPGTRLTVL.

This chain joins TRBV7-9 and TRBJ1-2; D is possibly TRBD1 (6 bases). This CDR3 comprises 14 residues. Trimming stripped 2 bases from V and 3 bases from J, with 10 bases between. Germline CDR1 is SEHNR and CDR2 is FQNEAQ (reference sequence). The CDR3 DNA sequence: TGTGCCAGCAGCTTACCGGGGGGCTACTATGGCTACACCTTC. Protein sequence: CASSLPGGYYGYTF.

The rearrangement links TRBV7-3 to TRBJ1-1; D unresolved. Trimming removed 3 bases from V and 11 bases from J, with 13 bases in between. The CDR3 is 12 amino acids. Germline loops: CDR1 SGHTA, CDR2 FQGTGA. The CDR3 sequence is CASSLSLPGAFF. The CDR3 coding sequence is TGTGCCAGCAGCTTGTCCCTCCCCGGTGCTTTCTTT.

The V gene is TRBV10-2, the J gene TRBJ2-7; 10 bases are shared with TRBD2. The CDR3 has 15 residues. Per the germline V gene, CDR1 is WSHSY and CDR2 is SAAADI. V gave up 3 bases and J gave up 3 bases; unmatched junction bases: 5. CDR3 region: CASSDRTSGSYEQYF. The CDR3 DNA sequence: TGCGCCAGCAGTGACCGGACTAGCGGTAGCTACGAGCAGTACTTC.

The chain joins TRBV5-1 to TRBJ1-2; TRBD1 aligns across 9 bases. Germline CDR1 and CDR2: SGHRS and YFSETQ. CDR3 size: 15 residues. After removal of 4 bases from V and 3 bases from J, the junction contained 7 bases not matched to a gene. CDR3 DNA sequence: TGCGCCAGCAGCCTAAAGACAGGGGGAGACTATGGCTACACCTTC. Encoded protein: CASSLKTGGDYGYTF.

The J gene is TRBJ2-7, the V gene TRBV29-1, with D possibly matching TRBD1 (5 bases). Germline V gives CDR1 SQVTM, CDR2 ANQGSEA. The CDR3 covers 14 residues. Trimming shortened V by 2 bases and J by 5 bases, and 16 bases separated the two germline ends. The chain's CDR3 is CSVELSGIYHEQYF. Here the CDR3 DNA reads TGCAGCGTTGAACTGTCAGGGATTTACCACGAGCAGTACTTC.

The CDR3 bases are TGTGCCAGCAGCTTACCCGGGACAACCACCGGGGAGCTGTTTTTT. Residues: CASSLPGTTTGELFF. The chain couples TRBV7-6 to TRBJ2-2; TRBD1 might be the D (6 bases). V lost 2 bases to trimming and J lost 4 bases, with 11 bases between them. The CDR3 is made up of 15 amino acids. Germline V lookup: CDR1 SGHVS, CDR2 FNYEAQ.

V gene TRBV11-2 combines with J gene TRBJ2-7; 8 bases agree with TRBD1. The CDR3 extends over 16 amino acids. Trimming at V came to 3 bases and at J to 2 bases, leaving 9 bases not matched to a gene. Germline V gene sequence: CDR1 SGHAT, CDR2 FQNNGV. This chain's CDR3 is CASSFFPGQETYEQYF. CDR3 DNA sequence: TGTGCCAGCAGCTTCTTCCCGGGACAGGAGACCTACGAGCAGTACTTC.

The CDR3 DNA sequence: TGTGCCAGCTCACCAATCGGGGGTCTACAGTACGAGCAGTACTTC. This sequence encodes CASSPIGGLQYEQYF. The chain uses TRBV18 and TRBJ2-7, with D maybe TRBD2 (6 bases). CDR1 KGHSH and CDR2 LQKENI come from the germline V gene. The CDR3 totals 15 residues. V was clipped by 2 bases and J by 4 bases, with 15 bases between them.

This clone was seen a handful of times. The rearrangement uses TRBV6-4 and TRBJ2-7; D might be TRBD1 (5 bases). This CDR3 has 13 amino acids. V dropped 2 bases and J dropped 4 bases, with 9 bases sitting between them. Germline V gene data show CDR1 as MRHNA and CDR2 as SNTAGT. This CDR3 reads CASSDRAGYEQYF. CDR3 in DNA: TGTGCCAGCAGTGACAGGGCAGGGTACGAGCAGTACTTC.

The chain recombines TRBV28 with TRBJ1-1; D may be TRBD1 (5 bases). CDR1 and CDR2 (germline): MDHEN, SYDVKM. This CDR3 has 17 residues. V was shortened by 8 bases and J by 1 base, with 23 bases between the two germline ends. CDR3 coding DNA: TGTGCCAGCCTTCCTGCGGGGGTTCCCCAACAGAACACTGAAGCTTTCTTT. It is translated as CASLPAGVPQQNTEAFF.

The rearrangement uses TRBV29-1 and TRBJ1-4; tentatively, D is TRBD1 (5 bases). The CDR3 runs to 13 residues. V gave up 6 bases and J gave up 11 bases, with 19 bases separating them. The germline CDR1 and CDR2 sequences are SQVTM and ANQGSEA. The DNA of the CDR3 is TGCAGCGTCCGGGAGGACGCAGGGTGGAAACTGTTTTTT. Translated: CSVREDAGWKLFF.

The chain has TRBV11-2 and TRBJ2-3, with D perhaps TRBD2 (6 bases). Trimming left V 3 bases short and J 4 bases short, with 26 bases between. The CDR3 is made up of 19 amino acids. Per the germline V gene, CDR1 is SGHAT and CDR2 is FQNNGV. The CDR3 reads CASSFPRRGPVDGADTQYF. CDR3 coding DNA: TGTGCCAGCAGCTTTCCGAGGCGGGGACCAGTCGATGGCGCAGATACGCAGTATTTT. The whole variable domain, filled in from reference TRBV11-2 and TRBJ2-3, reads EAGVAQSPRYKIIEKRQSVAFWCNPISGHATLYWYQQILGQGPKLLIQFQNNGVVDDSQLPKDRFSAERLKGVDSTLKIQPAKLEDSAVYLCASSFPRRGPVDGADTQYFGPGTRLTVL.

The J gene is TRBJ2-2, the V gene TRBV6-1, with 10 bases identical to TRBD2. This CDR3 region has 14 residues. The V and J ends lost 8 bases and 1 base, in that order; junction bases with no gene match: 1. In germline, CDR1 is MNHNS, CDR2 SASEGT. The CDR3 nucleotides read TGTGCCAGCCGGACTAGCGGGAACACCGGGGAGCTGTTTTTT. Protein: CASRTSGNTGELFF.

This rearrangement joins TRBV2 to TRBJ2-1, with TRBD2 matching over 10 bases. Germline CDR1 reads SNHLY; CDR2 reads FYNNEI. The ends lost 2 bases at V and 6 bases at J; junction bases unmatched: 10. The CDR3 contains 17 residues. The CDR3 is CASSERSGRASVNEQFF. CDR3 sequence (DNA): TGTGCCAGCAGTGAACGGAGCGGGAGGGCCTCGGTCAATGAGCAGTTCTTC.

The sample holds one count of this clone. The J gene is TRBJ2-1, the V gene TRBV9; TRBD2 matches at 11 bases. The CDR3 extends over 15 amino acids. CDR1 and CDR2 (germline): SGDLS, YYNGEE. Trimming cost V 2 bases and J 5 bases; bases outside gene matches: 3. CDR3: CASSVLAGGDNEQFF. The CDR3 region has the DNA TGTGCCAGCAGCGTCCTAGCGGGGGGAGACAATGAGCAGTTCTTC.

This rearrangement joins TRBV28 to TRBJ2-5, with D possibly being TRBD1 (5 bases). V was trimmed by 6 bases and J by 7 bases, leaving 18 bases between them. Germline V CDR1 and CDR2: MDHEN, SYDVKM. The CDR3 extends over 14 amino acids. The CDR3 spells CASRPSGMGPTQYF. CDR3 in DNA: TGTGCCAGCAGGCCCTCAGGGATGGGTCCGACCCAGTACTTC.

The V gene is TRBV12-5, the J gene TRBJ2-1; D is uncertain. This CDR3 contains 15 residues. Germline V gene lookup returns CDR1 LGHNT and CDR2 FRNRAP. V lost 0 bases and J lost 5, with 11 bases in between. DNA for the CDR3: TGTGCTAGTGGTTTGGTACTATTAGCCCACAATGAGCAGTTCTTC. Protein: CASGLVLLAHNEQFF.